A selection of T cell receptor beta chains follows, all from one sample in a study of T cells after posttransplantation cyclophosphamide. TCRdb keeps only in-frame clones here, not all; method: immunoSEQ multiplex PCR. There are about 2,700 clones in the sample, none observed a single time. The source was PBMCs, collected 32 days after allogeneic stem cell transplant with posttransplant cyclophosphamide. The receptor source for this set is a female patient aged 45 to 65 who received an allogeneic stem cell transplant from a related donor, was CMV-positive, and had no GVHD. Part of the T cells may come from the graft donor. CDR3s include the opening cysteine and the closing phenylalanine or tryptophan. The D gene is left open where the match is weak. Some rows mark clone size as missing; the rest say once, few, many or name a class of expanded clone.

v_gene	abundance	d_gene	j_gene	CDR3aa	CDR3nt
TRBV7-9	many	TRBD1	TRBJ2-1	CASSRGQASSYNEQFF	TGTGCCAGCAGCCGTGGACAGGCGAGCTCCTACAATGAGCAGTTCTTC
TRBV7-2	few	TRBD2	TRBJ2-1	CASSLDGGAGVWFF	TGTGCCAGCAGCTTAGACGGGGGGGCCGGAGTGTGGTTCTTC
TRBV30	many	NA	TRBJ1-5	CAWSGRVGAQHF	TGTGCCTGGAGTGGTAGGGTCGGGGCCCAGCATTTT
TRBV9	medium-sized	TRBD1	TRBJ1-4	CASSPDRVNNEKLFF	TGTGCCAGCAGCCCAGACAGGGTGAACAATGAAAAACTGTTTTTT
TRBV5-4	medium-sized	TRBD2	TRBJ2-1	CASSLRAGEWNEQFF	TGTGCCAGCAGCTTGAGGGCGGGAGAGTGGAATGAGCAGTTCTTC
TRBV28	medium-sized	NA	TRBJ1-5	CASSSIQGEPQHF	TGTGCCAGCAGTTCCATACAGGGCGAGCCCCAGCATTTT
TRBV12-3/TRBV12-4	medium-sized	NA	TRBJ1-4	CASSWGGTSTLDEKLFF	TGTGCCAGCAGTTGGGGGGGGACATCAACCCTCGATGAAAAACTGTTTTTT
TRBV5-5	many	NA	TRBJ2-4	CASRGLNIQYF	TGTGCCAGCAGGGGGCTAAACATTCAGTACTTC
TRBV29-1	many	NA	TRBJ1-1	CSVEEGGNTEAFF	TGCAGCGTTGAAGAGGGGGGGAACACTGAAGCTTTCTTT
TRBV6-5	medium-sized	NA	TRBJ2-7	CASSLGTHSYEQYF	TGTGCCAGCAGTCTCGGGACACACTCCTACGAGCAGTACTTC
TRBV12-3/TRBV12-4	NA	NA	TRBJ2-7	CASSPERGGGRAYEQYF	TGTGCCAGCAGTCCAGAACGCGGCGGAGGTAGAGCCTACGAGCAGTACTTC
TRBV5-5	medium-sized	TRBD1	TRBJ2-1	CASSLRDSYNEQFF	TGTGCCAGCAGCTTGCGGGACAGTTACAATGAGCAGTTCTTC
TRBV7-3	many	TRBD1	TRBJ1-5	CASSHIRGRTRFSNQPQHF	TGTGCCAGCAGCCATATCAGGGGGCGGACGAGGTTTAGCAATCAGCCCCAGCATTTT
TRBV5-1	many	TRBD2	TRBJ2-1	CASNPTSGEYNEQFF	TGCGCCAGCAACCCGACTAGCGGGGAATACAATGAGCAGTTCTTC
TRBV5-1	many	TRBD1	TRBJ1-2	CASSPRDSYGYTF	TGCGCCAGCAGCCCCCGGGACAGCTATGGCTACACCTTC
TRBV7-8	few	NA	TRBJ2-3	CASGGGSRPYF	TGTGCCAGCGGAGGCGGGTCGAGGCCGTATTTT
TRBV7-2	many	NA	TRBJ2-5	CASSSTRGSQETQYF	TGTGCCAGCAGCTCAACCCGGGGGAGCCAAGAGACCCAGTACTTC
TRBV5-4	many	NA	TRBJ1-1	CASSPGGLMNTEAFF	TGTGCCAGCAGCCCCGGGGGGCTCATGAACACTGAAGCTTTCTTT
TRBV12-3/TRBV12-4	large	NA	TRBJ1-1	CASSLLTVLNTEAFF	TGTGCCAGCAGTTTACTTACAGTCCTGAACACTGAAGCTTTCTTT
TRBV7-9	many	TRBD2	TRBJ2-7	CASSYSGKEYEQYF	TGTGCCAGCAGCTATAGCGGGAAAGAATACGAGCAGTACTTC
TRBV10-3	medium-sized	NA	TRBJ2-2	CAIGDFHFANTGELFF	TGTGCCATCGGGGACTTCCACTTCGCGAACACCGGGGAGCTGTTTTTT
TRBV9	many	TRBD1	TRBJ2-2	CASSVGTGLGELFF	TGTGCCAGCAGCGTGGGGACAGGCCTGGGGGAGCTGTTTTTT
TRBV27	many	NA	TRBJ2-2	CASSPRTGNGGELFF	TGTGCCAGCAGTCCTAGGACGGGGAACGGCGGGGAGCTGTTTTTT
TRBV10-2	many	TRBD1	TRBJ1-6	CASMGTDNSPLHF	TGCGCCAGCATGGGGACAGATAATTCACCCCTCCACTTT
TRBV13	medium-sized	NA	TRBJ2-3	CATQSGQTSTDTQYF	TGTGCCACCCAGTCAGGGCAAACATCCACAGATACGCAGTATTTT
TRBV12-3/TRBV12-4	many	NA	TRBJ2-1	CASSLAGGRNEQFF	TGTGCCAGCAGTTTAGCAGGTGGTCGCAATGAGCAGTTCTTC
TRBV15	many	NA	TRBJ2-5	CATSRGRGGETQYF	TGTGCCACCAGCAGAGGTAGAGGGGGAGAGACCCAGTACTTC
TRBV2	many	TRBD1	TRBJ2-5	CASSEFRQGARETQYF	TGTGCCAGCAGTGAATTTCGACAGGGGGCGCGGGAGACCCAGTACTTC
TRBV5-1	medium-sized	TRBD1	TRBJ2-3	CASSTRQGKVGDTQYF	TGCGCCAGCAGCACCCGACAGGGAAAGGTGGGGGATACGCAGTATTTT
TRBV6-5	many	NA	TRBJ1-2	CASTKGGYYGYTF	TGTGCCAGCACCAAAGGGGGATACTATGGCTACACCTTC
TRBV29-1	many	NA	TRBJ1-1	CSVEAPRRRDTEAFF	TGCAGCGTTGAAGCCCCCAGGAGAAGGGACACTGAAGCTTTCTTT
TRBV7-9	large	NA	TRBJ2-3	CASSGFDVGVQYF	TGTGCCAGCAGCGGCTTTGACGTGGGCGTGCAGTATTTT
TRBV4-1	medium-sized	TRBD2	TRBJ2-1	CASSQEGGRYNEQFF	TGCGCCAGCAGCCAAGAGGGCGGGAGATACAATGAGCAGTTCTTC
TRBV5-8	medium-sized	TRBD1	TRBJ2-3	CASKETGAFRDTQYF	TGTGCCAGCAAGGAGACAGGGGCTTTTCGAGATACGCAGTATTTT
TRBV12-3/TRBV12-4	many	TRBD1	TRBJ1-4	CASTGDRVNEKLFF	TGTGCCAGCACCGGGGACAGGGTGAATGAAAAACTGTTTTTT
TRBV2	medium-sized	TRBD2	TRBJ2-7	CASSDRSGGYEQYF	TGTGCCAGCAGTGACCGCAGCGGGGGCTACGAGCAGTACTTC
TRBV5-1	many	NA	TRBJ2-1	CASSPFPPGEAYNEQFF	TGCGCCAGCAGCCCATTCCCTCCAGGGGAGGCCTACAATGAGCAGTTCTTC
TRBV7-8	many	TRBD2	TRBJ2-7	CASSLGLAEVYEQYF	TGTGCCAGCAGCTTAGGACTAGCGGAGGTCTACGAGCAGTACTTC
TRBV5-1	many	TRBD2	TRBJ2-7	CASSLAPSRAGGYEQYF	TGCGCCAGCAGCTTGGCCCCCTCGAGGGCGGGAGGCTACGAGCAGTACTTC
TRBV18	medium-sized	TRBD1	TRBJ1-4	CASSQVPGQGANEKLFF	TGTGCCAGCTCACAAGTCCCGGGACAGGGGGCGAATGAAAAACTGTTTTTT
TRBV7-7	many	NA	TRBJ2-1	CASSNDREGEQFF	TGTGCCAGCAGCAACGACAGGGAGGGTGAGCAGTTCTTC
TRBV9	many	TRBD2	TRBJ2-3	CASSVGGLDVNTQYF	TGTGCCAGCAGCGTAGGGGGACTAGATGTAAATACGCAGTATTTT
TRBV28	many	NA	TRBJ1-2	CASSLSNYGYTF	TGTGCCAGCAGTCTTTCCAACTATGGCTACACCTTC
TRBV19	medium-sized	TRBD1	TRBJ1-1	CASSSEGAPDTEAFF	TGTGCCAGTAGCTCGGAGGGGGCGCCGGACACTGAAGCTTTCTTT